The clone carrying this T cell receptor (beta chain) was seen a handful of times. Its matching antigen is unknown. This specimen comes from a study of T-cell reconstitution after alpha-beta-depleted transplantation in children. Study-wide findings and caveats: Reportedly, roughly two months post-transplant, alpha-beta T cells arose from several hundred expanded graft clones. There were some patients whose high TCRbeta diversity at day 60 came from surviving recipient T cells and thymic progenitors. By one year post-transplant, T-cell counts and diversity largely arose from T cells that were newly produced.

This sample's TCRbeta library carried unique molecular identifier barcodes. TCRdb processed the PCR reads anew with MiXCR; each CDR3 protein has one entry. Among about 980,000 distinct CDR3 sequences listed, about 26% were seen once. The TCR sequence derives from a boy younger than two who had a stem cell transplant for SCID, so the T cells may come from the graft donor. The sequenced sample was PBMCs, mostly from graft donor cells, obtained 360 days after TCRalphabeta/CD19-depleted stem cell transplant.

The CDR3 here is CASSGRDASYEQYF. CDR3 bases: TGTGCCAGCAGTGGACGGGACGCATCCTACGAGCAGTACTTC. This chain joins TRBV12-3 or TRBV12-4 and TRBJ2-7; D assignment may be TRBD1 or TRBD2 (5 bases each). The V gene lost 5 bases and the J gene lost 1 base, with 12 bases spanning the gap. The CDR3 totals 14 residues.